A selection of T cell receptor beta chains follows, all from one sample in a study of T cells in Graves' hyperthyroidism and ophthalmopathy. In TCRdb, the multiplex PCR reads were re-called with MiXCR into one record per CDR3 protein. The sample records fewer than 650,000 distinct CDR3 sequences, 12% to 15% being singletons. The source material was blood. Receptors were obtained from a middle-aged woman with Graves' hyperthyroidism. Both conserved end residues are part of each CDR3. The D gene is left open where the match is weak. The listing skips clone size in some rows; elsewhere it reads once, few, many or a size class.

>.|many|TRBV12-3/TRBV12-4|TRBJ1-2
CASSHRAQLANYGYTF
TGTGCCAGCAGTCACAGGGCCCAGTTAGCTAACTATGGCTACACCTTC
>.|many|TRBV30|TRBJ1-2
CAWKKGTYYGYTF
TGTGCCTGGAAAAAGGGGACGTACTATGGCTACACCTTC
>TRBD1|many|TRBV6-1|TRBJ1-2
CASSEYPTGNYGYTF
TGTGCCAGCAGTGAATATCCGACAGGGAACTATGGCTACACCTTC
>TRBD1|many|TRBV30|TRBJ1-5
CAWRDRGRSQPQHF
TGTGCCTGGAGGGACAGGGGGCGAAGTCAGCCCCAGCATTTT
>TRBD2|few|TRBV6-1|TRBJ2-5
CASRTGTSGRQETQYF
TGTGCCAGCAGAACCGGGACTAGCGGGAGACAAGAGACCCAGTACTTC
>.|few|TRBV10-3|TRBJ2-1
CAISVSSGDEQFF
TGTGCCATCAGTGTTAGTTCCGGCGATGAGCAGTTCTTC
>.|.|TRBV20-1|TRBJ1-2
CSAGGTANYGYTF
TGCAGTGCCGGAGGAACAGCTAACTATGGCTACACCTTC
>.|many|TRBV28|TRBJ1-1
CASTGGGAENTEAFF
TGTGCCAGCACCGGGGGGGGGGCGGAAAACACTGAAGCTTTCTTT
>.|many|TRBV9|TRBJ2-5
CASSVGDSHNGETQYF
TGTGCCAGCAGCGTAGGGGATAGCCATAACGGAGAGACCCAGTACTTC
>.|few|TRBV20-1|TRBJ2-3
CSAPQQAAISTDTQYF
TGCAGTGCTCCCCAGCAAGCAGCCATCTCCACAGATACGCAGTATTTT
>.|.|TRBV24-1|TRBJ2-3
CATSEVRGGSADTQYF
TGTGCCACCAGCGAGGTCAGGGGGGGTTCCGCAGATACGCAGTATTTT
>.|few|TRBV30|TRBJ1-2
CAWSAGTRGYTF
TGTGCCTGGAGTGCCGGGACCAGGGGCTACACCTTC
>.|many|TRBV12-3/TRBV12-4|TRBJ2-6
CASSPQGPFGGANVLTF
TGTGCCAGCAGTCCGCAGGGGCCTTTCGGTGGGGCCAACGTCCTGACTTTC
>TRBD2|many|TRBV7-2|TRBJ2-1
CASSGGLADNEQFF
TGTGCCAGCAGCGGCGGACTAGCCGACAATGAGCAGTTCTTC
>.|.|TRBV15|TRBJ2-3
CATRAQGPADTQYF
TGTGCCACCAGAGCACAGGGCCCAGCGGATACGCAGTATTTT
>TRBD2|many|TRBV20-1|TRBJ2-7
CSARREGALYEQYF
TGCAGTGCGCGGCGGGAGGGGGCCCTCTACGAGCAGTACTTC
>.|few|TRBV5-5|TRBJ2-4
CASSSQAPVKLAKNIQYF
TGTGCCAGCAGCTCTCAGGCTCCCGTGAAGCTAGCCAAAAACATTCAGTACTTC
>TRBD2|many|TRBV7-9|TRBJ2-3
CASSLSQGLAGGTDTQYF
TGTGCCAGCAGCTTAAGCCAGGGACTAGCGGGAGGCACAGATACGCAGTATTTT
>.|.|TRBV10-2|TRBJ1-1
CASGKPGNTEAFF
TGCGCCAGCGGAAAGCCAGGGAACACTGAAGCTTTCTTT
>.|few|TRBV10-1|TRBJ2-2
CASSAGTSPGLFF
TGCGCCAGCAGTGCTGGGACTTCTCCAGGACTGTTTTTT
>.|.|TRBV14|TRBJ1-1
CASSQEGLEAFF
TGTGCCAGCAGCCAAGAGGGACTTGAAGCTTTCTTT
>.|.|TRBV20-1|TRBJ2-2
CSARTGVGELFF
TGCAGTGCTAGAACTGGGGTCGGGGAGCTGTTTTTT
>.|many|TRBV28|TRBJ2-7
CASRALDTGPHEQYF
TGTGCCAGCAGGGCCCTGGACACCGGCCCACACGAGCAGTACTTC
>.|.|TRBV2|TRBJ1-2
CASRPTGLYGYTF
TGTGCCAGCAGACCCACAGGGCTCTATGGCTACACCTTC
>.|many|TRBV5-1|TRBJ2-7
CASSPVEAYEQYF
TGCGCCAGCAGCCCGGTCGAAGCTTACGAGCAGTACTTC
>.|.|TRBV7-9|TRBJ2-2
CASSLGGLWLFF
TGTGCCAGCAGCTTAGGCGGTCTTTGGCTGTTTTTT
>TRBD2|many|TRBV9|TRBJ2-1
CASSTASGSSYNEQFF
TGTGCCAGCAGCACCGCTAGCGGGAGCTCCTACAATGAGCAGTTCTTC
>.|many|TRBV5-1|TRBJ2-5
CASSLGSASLETQYF
TGCGCCAGCAGCTTGGGTTCGGCCTCCCTTGAGACCCAGTACTTC
>TRBD2|.|TRBV6-2/TRBV6-3|TRBJ2-2
CASILAGEVVGELFF
TGTGCCAGCATCCTAGCGGGAGAGGTGGTCGGGGAGCTGTTTTTT
>.|few|TRBV4-1|TRBJ2-5
CASSQGAQETQYF
TGCGCCAGCAGCCAAGGGGCACAAGAGACCCAGTACTTC
>.|.|TRBV20-1|TRBJ2-7
CSATDRLPEQYF
TGCAGTGCCACAGACAGGCTCCCCGAGCAGTACTTC
>.|few|TRBV19|TRBJ2-5
CASSIRPGRGQETQYF
TGTGCCAGTAGTATCCGCCCGGGAAGGGGCCAAGAGACCCAGTACTTC
>.|.|TRBV4-1|TRBJ1-5
CASSQDRGIMGYQPQHF
TGCGCCAGCAGCCAAGATAGAGGGATAATGGGGTATCAGCCCCAGCATTTT
>TRBD1|many|TRBV7-2|TRBJ2-5
CASSLGQGGEKGTQYF
TGTGCCAGCAGCTTAGGACAGGGTGGGGAGAAAGGGACCCAGTACTTC
>.|few|TRBV14|TRBJ2-2
CASSQGQYTGELFF
TGTGCCAGCAGCCAAGGACAGTACACCGGGGAGCTGTTTTTT
>TRBD2|many|TRBV2|TRBJ2-5
CASSVTSGQETQYF
TGTGCCAGCAGTGTCACTAGCGGCCAAGAGACCCAGTACTTC
>.|few|TRBV19|TRBJ2-1
CASSRANEQFF
TGTGCCAGTAGTAGGGCGAATGAGCAGTTCTTC